Each of the 5 T cell receptor beta chains below was sequenced from the same sample in a study of cytomegalovirus exposure and HLA in healthy donors (dated 2017 in TCRdb). Library preparation used the immunoSEQ multiplex PCR assay. A mixture of 60 forward primers for TCR Vbeta segments and 13 reverse primers for TCR Jbeta segments was used in the multiplex PCR. This immuneACCESS table, as held by TCRdb, lists in-frame sequences with V and J called but not all clones. Of the missing ones, under half trace to an unresolved V gene in checked studies; the others have no known cause. The sample data list some 150,000 clones, and roughly 78% of these were observed just once. The top ten clones comprise roughly 2% of the sample. Sequencing used PBMCs. The receptor source for this set is a man aged 35 to 55 in good health and CMV-seronegative.

The chain carries TRBV4-1 and TRBJ1-3, with TRBD1 identical over 9 bases. The germline V gene encodes CDR1 MGHRA and CDR2 YSYEKL. The CDR3 runs to 19 residues. V lost 2 bases to trimming and J lost 2 bases; unmatched junction nucleotides: 13. The CDR3 nucleotides are TGCGCCAGCAGCCAACTAATCCCAGGACAGGGGCCGCCTGGAAACACCATATATTTT. This sequence encodes CASSQLIPGQGPPGNTIYF.

The chain carries TRBV28 and TRBJ2-7, with 11 bases lining up with TRBD1. The germline gives CDR1 MDHEN, CDR2 SYDVKM. CDR3 length: 18 amino acids. Trimming took 3 bases from V and 4 from J; bases not matched to a gene: 14. Written as DNA, the CDR3 is TGTGCCAGCAGTTTGAACTTTCTTGGGACAGGGGGTACATACGAGCAGTACTTC. Translation gives CASSLNFLGTGGTYEQYF.

The genes are TRBV9 and TRBJ2-2, with D possibly TRBD2 on 5 matching bases. The V gene's germline CDR1 is SGDLS and CDR2 YYNGEE. Deletions cut 4 bases from V and 0 bases from J, with 10 bases between. The CDR3 consists of 15 residues. CDR3 in amino acids: CASSRRFANTGELFF. CDR3 sequence (DNA): TGTGCCAGCAGCAGGAGGTTCGCGAACACCGGGGAGCTGTTTTTT. Full variable domain (rest looked up from reference TRBV9 and TRBJ2-2): DSGVTQTPKHLITATGQRVTLRCSPRSGDLSVYWYQQSLDQGLQFLIQYYNGEERAKGNILERFSAQQFPDLHSELNLSSLELGDSALYFCASSRRFANTGELFFGEGSRLTVL.

There are a few counts of this clone. The chain couples TRBV6-4 to TRBJ2-3, with D unresolved. The length of the CDR3 is 14 residues. Germline-derived CDR1 and CDR2 are MRHNA and SNTAGT. V lost 7 bases and J 3 bases, leaving 14 bases between the germline ends. The CDR3 DNA is TGTGCCAGCAAATACAACCCAGATACAGATACGCAGTATTTT. Translating gives CASKYNPDTDTQYF.

J is TRBJ2-4 and V is TRBV30; D is undetermined. With 1 base removed from V and 0 bases from J, the gap between germline ends came to 4 bases. The CDR3 sequence is 13 residues long. Germline CDR1 is GTSNPN and CDR2 is SVGIG (reference sequence). In DNA, the CDR3 is TGTGCCTGGAGTGGTCTAGCCAAAAACATTCAGTACTTC. Translated, it gives CAWSGLAKNIQYF.